This T cell receptor (beta chain) originates from a study of T cell responses to AZD1222 COVID-19 vaccine. Study findings and constraints: Spike-specific TCR repertoires showed rising breadth and depth after two AZD1222 doses.

Some clones are missing from TCRdb's copy, which holds only in-frame ones; the method was immunoSEQ multiplex PCR. The sample has around 140,000 clones, roughly 90% seen once. About this clone itself: Its target is not known.

This CDR3 spans 17 amino acids. Germline CDR1 is LNHDA and CDR2 is SQIVND (reference sequence). V lost 3 bases, J lost 6 bases, and 11 bases stayed unmatched. The gene calls are TRBV19 and TRBJ2-3; the match to TRBD2 covers 11 bases. This specimen was peripheral blood, taken 28 days after the second AZD1222 dose. The TCR comes from an adult who received the AZD1222 COVID-19 vaccine. The DNA for the CDR3 is TGTGCCAGTAGTATGAAAGGGCTAGCGGGAGGAAGGGATACGCAGTATTTT. Translated: CASSMKGLAGGRDTQYF.